Below, 14 T cell receptor beta chains from the same sample are listed, as sequenced in a study of T cell responses to AZD1222 COVID-19 vaccine. Libraries were prepared by immunoSEQ multiplex PCR; TCRdb keeps only in-frame clonotypes and omits some of them. The data show about 100,000 clones, 80% to 95% seen once. The sequencing used peripheral blood, collected on day 0 of AZD1222 vaccination. Receptors originate from an adult in good health.

This sequence joins TRBV5-5 and TRBJ2-7, with D hard to call. V dropped 0 bases and J dropped 2 bases, with 12 bases sitting between them. Germline values: CDR1 SGHKS, CDR2 YYEKEE (reference sequence). The CDR3 length is 15 residues. CDR3 sequence reads: CASSLASANPYEQYF. CDR3 sequence (DNA): TGTGCCAGCAGCTTGGCCTCCGCAAATCCCTACGAGCAGTACTTC.

The chain uses TRBV28 and TRBJ2-1; D unclear. The ends were cut back, 3 bases at V and 7 bases at J, with 13 bases in the middle. This CDR3 is 14 amino acids long. Germline V gene sequence: CDR1 MDHEN, CDR2 SYDVKM. The CDR3 loop reads CASSLGLLRNEQFF. The CDR3 region has the DNA TGTGCCAGCAGTTTGGGCCTACTACGGAATGAGCAGTTCTTC.

The chain couples TRBV18 to TRBJ1-4; D remains ambiguous. Germline V gene sequence: CDR1 KGHSH, CDR2 LQKENI. The V gene lost 2 bases and the J gene lost 8 bases, with 12 bases spanning the gap. The CDR3 loop spans 14 amino acids. CDR3 sequence: CASSPGTGEEKLFF. CDR3 DNA sequence: TGTGCCAGCTCACCAGGTACGGGTGAAGAAAAACTGTTTTTT.

The chain joins TRBV10-1 to TRBJ2-2; possible D gene TRBD1, 6 bases. The length of the CDR3 is 16 residues. Germline V gene sequence: CDR1 WNHNN, CDR2 SYGVQD (reference sequence). The V gene lost 8 bases and the J gene lost 0 bases, with 16 bases spanning the gap. CDR3 nucleotide sequence: TGCGCCAGCGGTAGCTTAGGGACAACGAACACCGGGGAGCTGTTTTTT. Translating it yields CASGSLGTTNTGELFF.

The V call is TRBV18, the J call TRBJ1-1; 8 bases fit TRBD1. The length of the CDR3 is 13 residues. Germline V lookup: CDR1 KGHSH, CDR2 LQKENI. The V gene end was trimmed by 1 base and the J gene end by 12 bases; junction bases not matched to a gene: 7. The CDR3 DNA reads as TGTGCCAGCTCACCACTGGGGACAGGCGAAACTTTCTTT. It yields the protein CASSPLGTGETFF.

This sequence joins TRBV19 and TRBJ1-5; D call uncertain. V lost 3 bases, J lost 5 bases, and 8 bases lay in between. The CDR3 length is 13 residues. Germline V gives CDR1 LNHDA, CDR2 SQIVND (reference sequence). This chain's CDR3 is CASSIGRYQPQHF. CDR3 bases: TGTGCCAGTAGTATCGGTAGATATCAGCCCCAGCATTTT. Drawing the rest from reference TRBV19 and TRBJ1-5, the complete variable domain is DGGITQSPKYLFRKEGQNVTLSCEQNLNHDAMYWYRQDPGQGLRLIYYSQIVNDFQKGDIAEGYSVSREKKESFPLTVTSAQKNPTAFYLCASSIGRYQPQHFGDGTRLSIL.

The chain recombines TRBV5-6 with TRBJ1-1; TRBD1 is a possible D gene (6 bases). CDR3 length: 16 amino acids. Germline V gene sequence: CDR1 SGHDT, CDR2 YYEEEE. The V end was cut by 0 bases, the J end by 4 bases, with 16 bases between. CDR3 DNA sequence: TGTGCCAGCAGCTTGGGGTTGACAGGTACGATCACTGAAGCTTTCTTT. This encodes CASSLGLTGTITEAFF.

This chain connects TRBV28 to TRBJ1-1, with 8 nucleotides matching TRBD1. V shed 6 bases and J 2 bases; nucleotides not matched to a gene: 8. This CDR3 region has 15 residues. Germline V gene sequence: CDR1 MDHEN, CDR2 SYDVKM. This CDR3 is CASRSGTGQNTEAFF. The CDR3 nucleotides read TGTGCCAGCAGGTCGGGGACAGGCCAAAACACTGAAGCTTTCTTT.

The chain links TRBV4-1 to TRBJ2-1; 8 bases match TRBD1. The V gene end was trimmed by 3 bases and the J gene end by 2 bases; junction bases not matched to a gene: 6. Per germline, CDR1 MGHRA and CDR2 YSYEKL. There are 16 residues in the CDR3. The CDR3 DNA reads as TGCGCCAGCAGCCACTTTGACAGGGGCACCTACAATGAGCAGTTCTTC. Translated, it gives CASSHFDRGTYNEQFF.

The rearrangement links TRBV29-1 to TRBJ2-7, with 11 bases fitting TRBD2. Trimming removed 1 base from V and 4 bases from J; junction bases left unmatched: 9. This CDR3 contains 16 residues. Germline CDR1 SQVTM, CDR2 ANQGSEA. The CDR3 region is CSVEGPTSGSMYEQYF. The CDR3 DNA reads TGCAGCGTTGAAGGCCCAACTAGCGGGAGTATGTACGAGCAGTACTTC.

This chain joins TRBV30 and TRBJ1-3; D is unclear. The V end was cut by 1 base, the J end by 4 bases, with 8 bases between. The germline gives CDR1 GTSNPN, CDR2 SVGIG (reference sequence). CDR3 size: 13 residues. The CDR3 protein is CAWSGTGGNTIYF. DNA of the CDR3: TGTGCCTGGAGTGGGACCGGGGGAAACACCATATATTTT.

J is TRBJ2-1 and V is TRBV2; TRBD2 agrees at 9 bases. V lost 7 bases and J lost 8; bases outside the gene matches: 6. The length of the CDR3 is 13 residues. Germline V gives CDR1 SNHLY, CDR2 FYNNEI. The CDR3 protein is CASNRVAGDEQFF. The CDR3 DNA sequence: TGTGCCAGCAATAGGGTAGCGGGAGATGAGCAGTTCTTC.

The rearrangement links TRBV4-2 to TRBJ2-2, with D uncertain. Per germline, CDR1 LGHNA and CDR2 YNFKEQ. Deletions cut 4 bases from V and 6 bases from J, with 15 bases between. The CDR3 totals 15 residues. This chain's CDR3 is CASSPRLHGPGELFF. The DNA for the CDR3 is TGTGCCAGCAGCCCCCGCCTCCACGGCCCCGGGGAGCTGTTTTTT.

Here the CDR3 DNA reads TGTGCCAGCAGTTGGGGGACAGGGGAGGATCAGCCCCAGCATTTT. Residues: CASSWGTGEDQPQHF. The rearrangement uses TRBV27 and TRBJ1-5, with TRBD1 matching 10 bases. This CDR3 spans 15 amino acids. Germline V CDR1 and CDR2: MNHEY, SMNVEV (reference sequence). After removal of 4 bases from V and 5 bases from J, the junction contained 5 bases not matched to a gene.